The 18 T cell receptor beta chains below all came from one sample that was sequenced in a study of T cells in women clearing cervical HPV infection. Clones were sequenced by immunoSEQ multiplex PCR, and TCRdb holds only the in-frame ones, with some missing. The sample totals around 23,000 clones. Sequencing used blood buffy coat. These TCRs come from a woman aged 18-70 years with a cervical HPV16 infection that either progressed to CIN3+ or cleared (not recorded which).

As regards this clone: The read ends 3 residues before the CDR3 terminus; that terminus is restored from the germline J gene. The chain joins TRBV7-8 to TRBJ2-3; no firm D call. CDR3 length equals 13 residues. Germline V gene lookup returns CDR1 SGHVS and CDR2 FQNEAQ. CDR3 sequence reads: CASSLDVPVTQYF. The CDR3 DNA, read in part, is TGTGCCAGCAGCTTAGATGTCCCAGTAACG.

As to this clone: The missing CDR3 end, 3 residues past where the read stops, is filled in from the germline J gene. The rearrangement uses TRBV7-9 and TRBJ2-7; unclear D gene. Germline assignment: CDR1 SEHNR and CDR2 FQNEAQ (reference sequence). The CDR3 covers 13 residues. Trimming took 5 bases from V and 4 from J, leaving 12 bases between them. CDR3 bases read: TGTGCCAGCAGCAGCGTCTCTAGGTACGAG. It is translated as CASSSVSRYE. The full-length CDR3 reads as CASSSVSRYEQYF.

Remarks on this clone: The CDR3 end lies 3 residues beyond the end of the read and is filled in from the germline J gene. The chain links TRBV4-2 to TRBJ1-2, with 7 bases that match TRBD1. The germline CDR1 and CDR2 sequences are LGHNA and YNFKEQ. This CDR3 is built from 17 residues. The V and J ends lost 0 bases and 4 bases, in that order; junction bases with no gene match: 11. The CDR3 DNA, read in part, is TGTGCCAGCAGCCAAGAGATATTGGGAGGGGGCACCTATGGC. It yields the protein CASSQEILGGGTYG. From start to end, the CDR3 is CASSQEILGGGTYGYTF.

A remark on this clone: The read ends 3 residues early relative to the CDR3; the germline J gene fills the gap. The rearrangement uses TRBV10-3 and TRBJ2-3; 10 bases are shared with TRBD2. This CDR3 spans 15 amino acids. Germline loops: CDR1 ENHRY, CDR2 SYGVKD. Trimming cost V 6 bases and J 2 bases; bases outside gene matches: 5. The DNA read from the CDR3 is TGTGCCATCAGGTTCGGACTAGCGGACACAGATACG. It codes for CAIRFGLADTDT. The entire CDR3 reads CAIRFGLADTDTQYF.

As concerns this clone: The read falls 3 residues short of the CDR3 end, and the missing part is taken from the germline J gene. The chain uses TRBV7-9 and TRBJ1-1; D remains unclear. In germline, CDR1 is SEHNR, CDR2 FQNEAQ (reference sequence). CDR3 length equals 13 residues. CDR3 loop: CASSLEAGPGAFF. Incomplete CDR3 DNA: TGTGCCAGCAGCTTAGAGGCGGGTCCGGGA. Together with reference TRBV7-9 and TRBJ1-1, the CDR3 gives the full variable domain: DTGVSQNPRHKITKRGQNVTFRCDPISEHNRLYWYRQTLGQGPEFLTYFQNEAQLEKSRLLSDRFSAERPKGSFSTLEIQRTEQGDSAMYLCASSLEAGPGAFFGQGTRLTVV.

Of note for this clone: The read ends 3 residues early relative to the CDR3; the germline J gene fills the gap. The V gene is TRBV7-3, the J gene TRBJ2-1, with 9 bases aligning to TRBD1. Trimming at V came to 4 bases and at J to 7 bases, leaving 2 bases not matched to a gene. This CDR3 has 13 amino acids. From germline, CDR1 is SGHTA and CDR2 FQGTGA. The sequenced CDR3 bases are TGTGCCAGCAGCTCACAGGGGGCGAATGAG. As protein: CASSSQGANE. The entire CDR3 is CASSSQGANEQFF.

As for this clone: The read stops 3 residues short of the end of the CDR3; the missing end is completed from the germline J gene. The chain uses TRBV5-1 and TRBJ2-1; no firm D call. The germline gives CDR1 SGHRS, CDR2 YFSETQ. Trimming pared 0 bases from V and 7 bases from J, leaving 5 bases between. CDR3 length: 12 amino acids. The CDR3 region is CASSLVRNEQFF. The CDR3 bases that were read are TGCGCCAGCAGCTTGGTTCGGAATGAG.

As concerns this clone: The sequenced fragment ends 3 residues before the CDR3 boundary, so the rest is inferred from the germline J gene. The chain has TRBV19 and TRBJ1-4; TRBD1 aligns across 8 bases. This CDR3 contains 15 residues. Germline V lookup: CDR1 LNHDA, CDR2 SQIVND (reference sequence). J lost 8 bases, V lost 2 bases, and 7 bases had no gene match. CDR3 in amino acids: CASSIFPGGEEKLFF. The sequenced part of the CDR3 DNA is TGTGCCAGTAGTATATTCCCAGGGGGCGAGGAAAAA. Based on the CDR3 plus reference TRBV19 and TRBJ1-4, the full variable domain is DGGITQSPKYLFRKEGQNVTLSCEQNLNHDAMYWYRQDPGQGLRLIYYSQIVNDFQKGDIAEGYSVSREKKESFPLTVTSAQKNPTAFYLCASSIFPGGEEKLFFGSGTQLSVL.

As for this clone: The CDR3 extends 3 residues past the end of the read, so its final part is completed from the germline J gene. V and J are TRBV18 and TRBJ2-2, with 10 bases aligning to TRBD1. The germline gives CDR1 KGHSH, CDR2 LQKENI. The CDR3 spans 14 residues. CDR3 DNA (partial): TGTGCCAGCTCACCAGGACAGGGGGATGAAAAG. It encodes CASSPGQGDEK. In full, the CDR3 reads CASSPGQGDEKLFF.

A word on this clone: The read ends 3 residues early relative to the CDR3; the germline J gene fills the gap. The V gene is TRBV30, the J gene TRBJ1-1, with 8 bases fitting TRBD1. The CDR3 has 14 residues. Germline CDR1 and CDR2: GTSNPN and SVGIG (reference sequence). V lost 3 bases to trimming and J lost 4 bases; unmatched junction nucleotides: 7. The CDR3 loop reads CAWRRGQETTEAFF. CDR3 DNA, as far as it was read: TGTGCCTGGAGGCGGGGACAGGAGACCACTGAA.

Concerning this clone itself: The read terminates 3 residues before the CDR3 end, so the remaining end is supplied by the germline J gene. The chain combines TRBV12-3 or TRBV12-4 with TRBJ2-7; 7 positions match TRBD1. The CDR3 contains 15 residues. Unmatched junction bases numbered 11, after V lost 6 bases and J lost 3 bases. CDR3 sequence: CASSSTGQNSYEQYF. CDR3 DNA (partial): TGTGCCAGCAGCTCTACGGGACAGAACAGCTACGAG.

With respect to this clone: The read terminates 3 residues ahead of where the CDR3 ends, so the germline J gene completes it. The rearrangement uses TRBV7-2 and TRBJ1-2, with D unresolved. The ends were cut back, 5 bases at V and 6 bases at J, with 13 bases in the middle. Looked up from germline, CDR1 is SGHTA and CDR2 is FQGNSA. The CDR3 loop spans 13 amino acids. Incomplete CDR3 DNA: TGTGCCAGCAGCCTTGCACGTCGGGATGGC. Translation: CASSLARRDG. The CDR3 as a whole reads CASSLARRDGYTF.

On this clone itself: The sequenced fragment ends 3 residues before the CDR3 boundary, so the rest is inferred from the germline J gene. The chain has TRBV5-1 and TRBJ2-1, with a possible D match to TRBD1 (5 bases). Trimming pared 0 bases from V and 2 bases from J, leaving 9 bases between. The CDR3 covers 15 residues. The germline gives CDR1 SGHRS, CDR2 YFSETQ. The sequenced part of the CDR3 DNA is TGCGCCAGCAGCTTGGTCGAAGGGGCCTACAATGAG. It codes for CASSLVEGAYNE. The whole CDR3 protein reads CASSLVEGAYNEQFF.

On this clone itself: Read coverage stops 3 residues before the CDR3 terminus; the germline J gene supplies the remainder. The rearrangement links TRBV19 to TRBJ1-2; a possible D gene is TRBD1 (5 bases). This CDR3 has 12 residues. From germline, CDR1 is LNHDA and CDR2 SQIVND (reference sequence). Here the CDR3 reads CASSQGGDTYTF. The sequenced CDR3 bases are TGTGCCAGTAGTCAGGGAGGGGATACC.

A word on this clone: The read halts 3 residues ahead of the CDR3 end, with the missing end drawn from the germline J gene. The chain employs TRBV20-1 and TRBJ2-5; D remains unclear. The germline gives CDR1 DFQATT, CDR2 SNEGSKA (reference sequence). CDR3 length: 14 residues. The ends were cut back, 6 bases at V and 5 bases at J, with 19 bases in the middle. Partial CDR3 DNA: TGCAGTGCCCGCCTTCCCGTTTCGAGGGAGACC. Translation gives CSARLPVSRET. The whole CDR3 is CSARLPVSRETQYF.

The sequenced CDR3 bases are TGTGCCAGCAGCTCAACAGGGTTCAATTCACCC. Encoded protein: CASSSTGFNSP. The whole CDR3 region reads CASSSTGFNSPLHF. This sequence joins TRBV12-3 or TRBV12-4 and TRBJ1-6, with TRBD1 as a possible D gene (6 bases). The read halts 3 residues ahead of the CDR3 end, with the missing end drawn from the germline J gene. The length of the CDR3 is 14 residues. V lost 6 bases to trimming and J lost 7 bases, with 13 bases between them.

Note on this clone: Read sequence stops 3 residues before the CDR3 end, and the germline J gene provides the missing end. The J gene is TRBJ2-5, the V gene TRBV5-1, with 10 bases identical to TRBD2. Germline lookup yields CDR1 SGHRS and CDR2 YFSETQ. The CDR3 has 15 residues. CDR3 residues: CASSWSGGAVDTQYF. The part of the CDR3 DNA that was read is TGCGCCAGCAGCTGGAGCGGGGGGGCTGTAGATACC.

To note about this clone: The read stops 3 residues short of the end of the CDR3; the missing end is completed from the germline J gene. The gene calls are TRBV7-2 and TRBJ1-1; a possible D gene is TRBD1 (6 bases). Per germline, CDR1 SGHTA and CDR2 FQGNSA. The CDR3 consists of 13 residues. This CDR3 reads CASSRHNRARAFF. Partial CDR3 DNA: TGTGCCAGCAGCCGGCATAACAGGGCTCGG.